The source of this TCR beta chain is a study of response to subunit inactivated influenza vaccine. This clonotype was found a few times. Its antigen is undetermined. MiXCR, applied by TCRdb to the RT-PCR reads, yields one record per CDR3 protein. The sample includes 290,000 or so distinct CDR3 sequences, around 20% of them seen just once. Study-wide results and caveats: Each seasonal flu vaccination may recruit only limited new T cells, authors suggested.

The CDR3 is 13 residues long. The germline V gene encodes CDR1 MNHEY and CDR2 SVGEGT. V lost 6 bases and J 13 bases, leaving 16 bases between the germline ends. The rearrangement links TRBV6-2 or TRBV6-3 to TRBJ1-6; weak D call: TRBD1 (5 bases). The clonotype comes from a man aged 45-69 years who received an inactivated influenza vaccine. The sequencing used PBMCs from blood, collected 21 months after vaccination. The CDR3: CASSNPGTRPLHF. DNA for the CDR3: TGTGCCAGCAGCAACCCAGGGACTAGGCCCCTCCACTTT.